This entry is about one TCR beta chain. Seattle's enrolled individuals joined amid active infection and were then monitored longitudinally. The entry originates in a study of blood T cell repertoires in COVID-19. Study background: Collection of acute and convalescent COVID-19 samples took place in the United States, Italy and Spain. PBMCs, B-cell-depleted T cells, or T cells provided the cDNA or gDNA that made up the material.

Trimming pared 5 bases from V and 4 bases from J, leaving 6 bases between. Germline lookup yields CDR1 MNHEY and CDR2 SVGEGT. This CDR3 has 12 amino acids. Authors' analysis steps: Estimates of nucleated cell counts were drawn from the amplification of reference gene primers. The repertoire was sequenced with immunoSEQ multiplex PCR; TCRdb's copy has only in-frame clones and lacks some. The DNA gave D and trimming, while V, J and clone size come from that table. The sample has hundreds of thousands of clones; about 90% are singletons. The sequencing sample was made of peripheral blood. The chain employs TRBV6-2 or TRBV6-3 and TRBJ1-5; no firm D call. The receptor was derived from a woman younger than 45 with COVID-19, enrolled during active disease. The CDR3, as DNA: TGTGCCAGCAGTAAACTGAATCAGCCCCAGCATTTT. The encoded protein is CASSKLNQPQHF.